Below, 9 T cell receptor beta chains from the same sample are listed, as sequenced in a study of T cells after yellow fever vaccination. TCRdb reprocessed the 5' RACE reads via MiXCR and lists one record per CDR3 protein. Of more than 350,000 distinct CDR3 sequences listed, around a tenth are singletons. The specimen comprised PBMCs, sampled on the day of the first yellow fever vaccination. The receptors stem from a man younger than 30 who received the YFV17D yellow fever vaccine.

This clonotype was seen ten or more times. The CDR3 loop is CASSLFRPPALYQETQYF. CDR3 nucleotide sequence: TGTGCCAGCAGTTTATTCCGGCCCCCGGCTCTGTACCAAGAGACCCAGTACTTC. The chain has TRBV27 and TRBJ2-5; no definite D call. V was pared by 1 base and J by 0 bases, with 18 bases between. This CDR3 spans 18 amino acids. Germline V CDR1 and CDR2: MNHEY, SMNVEV (reference sequence).

In its sample, this clonotype was seen a few times. The chain links TRBV15 to TRBJ1-3, with 7 positions matching TRBD1. With V trimmed by 5 bases and J by 0 bases, 7 bases remained unmatched. This CDR3 comprises 16 residues. Germline V gives CDR1 LNHNV, CDR2 YYDKDF (reference sequence). The CDR3 spells CATSSYGTDSGNTIYF. The CDR3 DNA reads as TGTGCCACCAGCTCATACGGGACAGACTCTGGAAACACCATATATTTT.

The V and J genes are TRBV6-2 or TRBV6-3 and TRBJ2-5, with a possible D match to TRBD1 (6 bases). Looked up from germline, CDR1 is MNHEY and CDR2 is SVGEGT. The CDR3 length is 16 residues. Trimming took off 2 bases at V and 5 bases at J, with 18 bases between the two ends. The CDR3 DNA is TGTGCCAGCAGTTACCGCCCGGGGACACAGGGTGAGACCCAGTACTTC. As protein: CASSYRPGTQGETQYF.

In its sample, this clonotype was seen many times. This sequence joins TRBV6-1 and TRBJ2-7; D possibly corresponds to TRBD1 (6 bases). V was trimmed by 5 bases and J by 5 bases, leaving 13 bases between them. The CDR3 runs to 13 residues. The germline V gene encodes CDR1 MNHNS and CDR2 SASEGT. CDR3 nucleotide sequence: TGTGCCAGCAGTCGCGCAGGGGTCCACGAGCAGTACTTC. Amino acid sequence: CASSRAGVHEQYF.

This clonotype has just a few counts. The J gene is TRBJ1-3, the V gene TRBV11-2; no clear D gene. Germline-derived CDR1 and CDR2 are SGHAT and FQNNGV. The CDR3 loop spans 14 amino acids. Deletions cut 8 bases from V and 2 bases from J, with 13 bases between. The DNA of the CDR3 is TGTGCCAGCCGTCGGGTGTCGACTGGAAACACCATATATTTT. Amino acids: CASRRVSTGNTIYF.

This clonotype was detected a few times. V and J are TRBV6-4 and TRBJ1-2; perhaps TRBD1 as D (6 bases). There are 14 residues in the CDR3. Trimming cost V 3 bases and J 4 bases, with 12 bases left between them. Germline CDR1 MRHNA, CDR2 SNTAGT. The CDR3 loop is CASSDSPDSYGYTF. CDR3 DNA: TGTGCCAGCAGTGATTCCCCGGACAGCTATGGCTACACCTTC.

This chain uses TRBV4-1 with TRBJ2-5, with TRBD2 matching 11 bases. V trimming: 4 bases; J trimming: 4 bases; junction bases outside the gene matches: 8. This CDR3 comprises 16 residues. The germline V gene encodes CDR1 MGHRA and CDR2 YSYEKL. CDR3: CASSPLAGGPIETQYF. The CDR3 nucleotides read TGCGCCAGCAGCCCTTTAGCGGGGGGGCCGATAGAGACCCAGTACTTC.

The J gene is TRBJ1-1, the V gene TRBV12-3 or TRBV12-4; tentatively, D is TRBD1 (6 bases). The CDR3 is made up of 15 amino acids. Trimming removed 6 bases at V and 6 bases at J, with 20 bases between. As DNA, the CDR3 is TGTGCCAGCAGCCCCGGACAGCAGGGAGGACCTGAAGCTTTCTTT. Amino acid sequence: CASSPGQQGGPEAFF.

The genes are TRBV5-8 and TRBJ2-4, with TRBD1 matching 7 bases. The CDR3 totals 13 residues. V trimming: 1 base; J trimming: 6 bases; junction bases outside the gene matches: 1. Looked up from germline, CDR1 is SGHTS and CDR2 is YDEGEE. The CDR3: CASSLNRGNIQYF. CDR3 coding DNA: TGTGCCAGCAGCTTGAACAGGGGAAACATTCAGTACTTC.